A single sample gave rise to the 9 T cell receptor beta chains below, sequenced in a study of blood T cell repertoires in COVID-19. Method: immunoSEQ multiplex PCR; TCRdb's copy keeps in-frame clones and lacks some. The sample carries 88,000 or so clones, approximately 89% recorded once. Material: peripheral blood. Receptor source: a man aged 45-65 years with acute or convalescent COVID-19.

The chain joins TRBV21-1 to TRBJ2-7; the table calls TRBD1, which could not be checked here. TRBV21-1 is an annotated pseudogene. The CDR3 contains 13 residues. The CDR3 DNA reads TGTGCCAGCAGCAAACGACACTCCTACGAGCAGTACGTC. Translation gives CASSKRHSYEQYV.

V and J are TRBV7-9 and TRBJ1-2, with D perhaps TRBD1 (5 bases). Germline CDR1 SEHNR, CDR2 FQNEAQ (reference sequence). The CDR3 runs to 13 residues. V was cut by 10 bases and J by 3 bases, with 15 bases left in between. CDR3 amino acids: CATLGEGDYGYTF. The DNA of the CDR3 is TGTGCCACCCTGGGGGAGGGAGACTATGGCTACACCTTC.

CDR3 region: CASSPGTGIRGANVLTF. DNA of the CDR3: TGTGCCAGCAGCCCCGGGACAGGGATTCGAGGGGCCAACGTCCTGACTTTC. This sequence joins TRBV6-2 or TRBV6-3 and TRBJ2-6; 9 nucleotides align to TRBD1. J gave up 4 bases and V 6 bases, and 10 bases lay outside the gene matches. The CDR3 totals 17 residues. The germline CDR1 and CDR2 sequences are MNHEY and SVGEGT.

The rearrangement uses TRBV6-5 and TRBJ1-3; D remains unclear. The V end was cut by 7 bases, the J end by 4 bases, with 5 bases between. This CDR3 has 11 residues. Germline CDR1 and CDR2: MNHEY and SVGAGI. The CDR3 DNA reads as TGTGCCAGCATGAGGGGAAACACCATATATTTT. Translated, it gives CASMRGNTIYF.

The CDR3 region has the DNA TGTGCCAGCAGCTTATCCCAGGCGGACAAAGCTTTCTTT. Translating it yields CASSLSQADKAFF. The rearrangement uses TRBV7-3 and TRBJ1-1, with D maybe TRBD1 (5 bases). CDR3 length equals 13 residues. Germline assignment: CDR1 SGHTA and CDR2 FQGTGA. Trimming shortened V by 2 bases and J by 9 bases, and 13 bases separated the two germline ends.

The chain employs TRBV9 and TRBJ2-1, with 10 positions matching TRBD2. Germline V gives CDR1 SGDLS, CDR2 YYNGEE. V was clipped by 3 bases and J by 9 bases; unmatched bases: 9. This CDR3 has 15 amino acids. The CDR3 DNA sequence: TGTGCCAGCAGCGGAAAAGCGGGGGGGCTATCTGAGCAGTTCTTC. As protein: CASSGKAGGLSEQFF. The full variable domain, in which reference TRBV9 and TRBJ2-1 provide the parts outside the CDR3, is DSGVTQTPKHLITATGQRVTLRCSPRSGDLSVYWYQQSLDQGLQFLIQYYNGEERAKGNILERFSAQQFPDLHSELNLSSLELGDSALYFCASSGKAGGLSEQFFGPGTRLTVL.

The CDR3 nucleotides are TGTGCCAGCGCTCGGAGGGGGCCTGTTTACGAGCAGTACTTC. Translation gives CASARRGPVYEQYF. The chain uses TRBV28 and TRBJ2-7; the D gene is possibly TRBD1 (7 bases). Germline V gene data show CDR1 as MDHEN and CDR2 as SYDVKM. V was shortened by 8 bases and J by 4 bases, with 18 bases between the two germline ends. The CDR3 loop spans 14 amino acids.

The sample holds one count of this clone. CDR3 loop: CASSRSRGTGELFF. The CDR3, as DNA: TGTGCCAGCAGCCGTTCCAGAGGGACCGGGGAGCTGTTTTTT. The chain uses TRBV14 and TRBJ2-2; D might be TRBD2 (5 bases). The CDR3 contains 14 residues. Trimming stripped 4 bases from V and 5 bases from J, with 11 bases between. CDR1 and CDR2 from the germline V gene are SGHDN and FVKESK.

The CDR3 loop reads CASSAPGHQNTEAFF. Written as DNA, the CDR3 is TGTGCCAGCTCAGCCCCGGGACACCAGAACACTGAAGCTTTCTTT. The chain uses TRBV18 and TRBJ1-1, with D perhaps matching TRBD1 (6 bases). This CDR3 has 15 amino acids. From germline, CDR1 is KGHSH and CDR2 LQKENI. V lost 5 bases and J lost 1, with 14 bases in between. The full variable domain, its missing parts supplied by reference TRBV18 and TRBJ1-1, is NAGVMQNPRHLVRRRGQEARLRCSPMKGHSHVYWYRQLPEEGLKFMVYLQKENIIDESGMPKERFSAEFPKEGPSILRIQQVVRGDSAAYFCASSAPGHQNTEAFFGQGTRLTVV.